The T cell receptor beta chain under discussion was sequenced for a study of vaccination effects on CD4 cells after COVID-19. Study as a whole: In the ViraFEST assay, antigen-specific CD4+ clonotypes were identified by expansion after peptide-pool stimulation. Post-vaccine sampling occurred a median 72 days after the second dose.

As concerns this clone: Antigen unknown.

This CDR3 spans 16 amino acids. Germline loops: CDR1 LGHNA, CDR2 YSLEER. The ends were cut back, 4 bases at V and 1 base at J, with 16 bases in the middle. Overall study findings and caveats: Common cold coronaviruses were cross-recognized by only 1 of 255 vaccine-induced clones in healthy vaccinees.

Sequencing used immunoSEQ multiplex PCR; TCRdb keeps in-frame clones, though not all of them. This sample carries fewer than 75,000 clones, just under 80% of them seen once, and the ten largest clones take more than 3.5%. It was after approximately 10 days of culture that CD4+ T cells were isolated. Vaccine administered to participants consisted of two doses of either BNT162b2 or mRNA-1273. The sequence was obtained from a human donor who received a COVID-19 vaccine. The source was CD4+ T cells from PBMCs cultured without peptide, collected after COVID-19 vaccination. The V gene is TRBV4-3, the J gene TRBJ2-5; no definite D call. The CDR3: CASSLGAPNFQETQYF. CDR3 coding DNA: TGCGCCAGCAGCCTAGGCGCCCCGAACTTCCAAGAGACCCAGTACTTC.